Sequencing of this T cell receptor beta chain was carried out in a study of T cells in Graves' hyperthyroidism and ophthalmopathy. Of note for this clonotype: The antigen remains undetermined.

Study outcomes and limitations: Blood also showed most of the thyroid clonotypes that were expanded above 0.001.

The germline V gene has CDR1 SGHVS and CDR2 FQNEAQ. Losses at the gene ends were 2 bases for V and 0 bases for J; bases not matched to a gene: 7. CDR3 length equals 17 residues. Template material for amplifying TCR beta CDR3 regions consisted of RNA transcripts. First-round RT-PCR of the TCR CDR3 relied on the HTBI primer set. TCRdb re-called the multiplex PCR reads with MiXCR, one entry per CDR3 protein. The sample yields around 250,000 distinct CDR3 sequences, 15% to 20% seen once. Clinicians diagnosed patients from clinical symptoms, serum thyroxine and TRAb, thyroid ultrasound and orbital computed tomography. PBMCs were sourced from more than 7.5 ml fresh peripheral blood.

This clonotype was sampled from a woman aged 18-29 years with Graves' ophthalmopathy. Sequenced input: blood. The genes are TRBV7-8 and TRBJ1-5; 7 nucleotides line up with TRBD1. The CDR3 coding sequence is TGTGCCAGCAGCTTAACCGGGACAGCGAATAGCAATCAGCCCCAGCATTTT. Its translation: CASSLTGTANSNQPQHF.